This is a list of T cell receptor beta chains from one sample in a study of blood T cells in healthy people across ages. TCRdb fed the 5' RACE reads into MiXCR, producing one record per CDR3 protein. The table lists about 1.5 million distinct CDR3 sequences, less than 45% of them singletons, with under 5% in the top ten. Sequences were obtained from blood. These receptors originate from a woman between 18 and 29 years old in good health. Each CDR3 is given with its conserved first and last residue. D genes are given only for firm matches. Clone sizes are given selectively: once, few, many, or a class where the clone is expanded.

D gene,V gene,clone size,J gene,CDR3 protein,CDR3 DNA
TRBD2,TRBV6-5,NA,TRBJ2-7,CASGGGTSVYEQYF,TGTGCCAGCGGTGGCGGGACTAGCGTGTACGAGCAGTACTTC
NA,TRBV30,NA,TRBJ2-1,CAWSDLNEQFF,TGTGCCTGGAGTGATCTGAATGAGCAGTTCTTC
TRBD1,TRBV20-1,few,TRBJ1-2,CSARARDRAYGYTF,TGCAGTGCTAGAGCTCGGGACAGAGCCTATGGCTACACCTTC
TRBD2,TRBV28,NA,TRBJ2-3,CASSAGLAQDTQYF,TGTGCCAGCAGTGCGGGACTAGCCCAAGATACGCAGTATTTT
NA,TRBV4-2,NA,TRBJ2-7,CASSVDRGSLYEQYF,TGTGCCAGCAGCGTCGACCGGGGGTCTTTGTACGAGCAGTACTTC
NA,TRBV27,NA,TRBJ2-1,CASSDLASTYNEQFF,TGTGCCAGCAGCGATCTAGCGTCGACCTACAATGAGCAGTTCTTC
TRBD2,TRBV24-1,NA,TRBJ2-2,CATSGRRTSGRNTGELFF,TGTGCCACCAGTGGCCGTCGGACTAGCGGGAGGAACACCGGGGAGCTGTTTTTT
NA,TRBV7-9,NA,TRBJ2-4,CASGRGILAKNIQYF,TGTGCCAGCGGAAGGGGGATACTAGCCAAAAACATTCAGTACTTC
NA,TRBV18,few,TRBJ2-2,CASSPRGPPNTGELFF,TGTGCCAGCTCACCAAGGGGTCCCCCGAACACCGGGGAGCTGTTTTTT
NA,TRBV2,NA,TRBJ2-6,CASSEQRASGANVLTF,TGTGCCAGCAGTGAGCAACGGGCGTCGGGGGCCAACGTCCTGACTTTC
NA,TRBV7-3,many,TRBJ1-1,CASSLTAGTEAFF,TGTGCCAGCAGCTTGACGGCCGGCACTGAAGCTTTCTTT
NA,TRBV2,many,TRBJ2-4,CASSERAKNIQYF,TGTGCCAGCAGTGAAAGGGCCAAAAACATTCAGTACTTC
NA,TRBV6-5,NA,TRBJ1-2,CASSPRHCGYTF,TGTGCCAGCAGTCCCAGGCACTGTGGCTACACCTTC
NA,TRBV4-3,few,TRBJ1-1,CASSQPGIRNTEAFF,TGCGCCAGCAGCCAACCAGGGATAAGAAACACTGAAGCTTTCTTT
NA,TRBV5-1,many,TRBJ1-4,CASSEDILRGGKLFF,TGCGCCAGCAGCGAAGACATTCTCCGAGGTGGAAAACTGTTTTTT
NA,TRBV6-1,few,TRBJ2-3,CASSERQDLSTDTQYF,TGTGCCAGCAGTGAAAGACAGGACCTAAGCACAGATACGCAGTATTTT
TRBD2,TRBV4-3,NA,TRBJ2-1,CASSHPGGTSGASYNEQFF,TGCGCCAGCAGCCATCCCGGAGGAACTAGCGGGGCATCCTACAATGAGCAGTTCTTC
NA,TRBV2,few,TRBJ2-1,CATKLTNTDNEQFF,TGTGCCACAAAGCTTACCAACACAGACAATGAGCAGTTCTTC
NA,TRBV7-9,NA,TRBJ2-5,CASSLRGGVAQETRYF,TGTGCCAGCAGCTTAAGAGGTGGTGTAGCCCAAGAGACCCGGTACTTC
NA,TRBV28,NA,TRBJ2-7,CASSLSPAGRSGSSYNEQYF,TGTGCCAGCAGTTTATCGCCGGCCGGTAGGTCGGGTAGCTCCTACAATGAGCAGTACTTC
NA,TRBV7-9,few,TRBJ1-2,CASSPSGIGYTF,TGTGCCAGCAGCCCCTCAGGGATTGGCTACACCTTC
NA,TRBV5-1,NA,TRBJ1-1,CASSLAGSPEAFF,TGCGCCAGCAGCTTAGCAGGGTCCCCTGAAGCTTTCTTT
TRBD1,TRBV10-3,few,TRBJ2-7,CAISSGQWDRSQYEQYF,TGTGCCATCAGCTCCGGGCAGTGGGACAGGTCGCAGTACGAGCAGTACTTC
TRBD2,TRBV3-1,NA,TRBJ2-3,CTSSRSGLAGTDTQYF,TGTACCAGCAGCCGGTCTGGACTAGCGGGGACAGATACGCAGTATTTT
NA,TRBV12-3/TRBV12-4,many,TRBJ1-2,CASSPDGIVYGYTF,TGTGCCAGCAGTCCGGACGGCATCGTTTATGGCTACACCTTC
NA,TRBV12-3/TRBV12-4,few,TRBJ1-4,CASSTTGRALREKLFF,TGTGCCAGCAGTACGACGGGACGCGCTTTGAGAGAAAAACTGTTTTTT
NA,TRBV4-1,few,TRBJ2-7,CASSHIRDPLYEQYF,TGCGCCAGCAGCCACATCCGGGACCCCCTCTACGAGCAGTACTTC
TRBD2,TRBV3-1,NA,TRBJ2-7,CASSRQTSGLYNEQYF,TGTGCCAGCAGCCGACAGACTAGCGGGCTCTACAATGAGCAGTACTTC
NA,TRBV4-3,NA,TRBJ2-7,CASSQDEDIRYEQYF,TGCGCCAGCAGCCAAGACGAGGACATACGCTACGAGCAGTACTTC
NA,TRBV3-1,NA,TRBJ1-1,CASSQGKGLAEAFF,TGTGCCAGCAGCCAAGGAAAGGGTTTAGCTGAAGCTTTCTTT
NA,TRBV7-2,NA,TRBJ1-2,CASSFLGTAVLNYGYTF,TGTGCCAGCAGCTTCCTTGGAACAGCAGTTCTTAACTATGGCTACACCTTC
NA,TRBV12-3/TRBV12-4,many,TRBJ1-6,CASSFGNSPLHF,TGTGCCAGCAGTTTCGGGAATTCACCCCTCCACTTT
NA,TRBV11-2,NA,TRBJ1-2,CASSSPMAYDYTF,TGTGCCAGCAGCTCACCAATGGCCTATGACTACACCTTC
NA,TRBV20-1,NA,TRBJ2-1,CAAPGQINEQFF,TGCGCAGCTCCGGGGCAGATTAATGAGCAGTTCTTC
NA,TRBV7-9,NA,TRBJ1-3,CASSPPLDSSGNTIYF,TGTGCCAGCAGCCCCCCCTTGGACAGCTCTGGAAACACCATATATTTT
TRBD2,TRBV27,few,TRBJ2-3,CASSLIAGGITSTDTQYF,TGTGCCAGCAGTTTAATAGCGGGAGGGATTACTAGCACAGATACGCAGTATTTT
NA,TRBV20-1,few,TRBJ1-1,CSARTGMNTEAFF,TGCAGTGCTAGAACAGGGATGAACACTGAAGCTTTCTTT
TRBD2,TRBV20-1,NA,TRBJ2-5,CSASTGGGETQYF,TGCAGTGCTAGTACCGGGGGGGGCGAGACCCAGTACTTC
NA,TRBV28,NA,TRBJ1-1,CASSFRPWGTEAFF,TGTGCCAGCAGTTTCCGGCCTTGGGGCACTGAAGCTTTCTTT
NA,TRBV6-2/TRBV6-3,few,TRBJ2-5,CASSHGTGPQETQYF,TGTGCCAGCAGCCACGGGACTGGACCACAAGAGACCCAGTACTTC
NA,TRBV5-6,few,TRBJ2-1,CDSSLRPYNEQFF,TGTGACAGCAGCTTGCGGCCCTACAATGAGCAGTTCTTC
TRBD2,TRBV4-1,NA,TRBJ2-7,CASSQPGRSSYEQYF,TGCGCCAGCAGCCAGCCCGGGAGGAGCTCCTACGAGCAGTACTTC